What follows describes a single T cell receptor beta chain. TCRdb processed the 5' RACE reads anew with MiXCR; each CDR3 protein has one entry. The sample carries some 320,000 distinct CDR3 sequences, about 15% recorded once. These data come from a study of T-cell memory formation after mild COVID-19. Study-wide background: TCR clusters showed largely donor specificity.

The origin of this receptor is a man between 18 and 35 years old who had mild COVID-19 (a few samples of this study predate the infection). Cell type and time point are not known. Sequencing input: PBMCs or a T cell subset sorted from them (not recorded which).

CDR3: CASSSPQIAGEETQYF. CDR3 nucleotides: TGCGCCAGCAGCTCCCCCCAAATAGCGGGGGAAGAGACCCAGTACTTC. The chain joins TRBV5-1 to TRBJ2-5, with 9 bases matching TRBD2. The length of the CDR3 is 16 residues. Looked up from germline, CDR1 is SGHRS and CDR2 is YFSETQ. V trimming: 3 bases; J trimming: 3 bases; junction bases outside the gene matches: 9.